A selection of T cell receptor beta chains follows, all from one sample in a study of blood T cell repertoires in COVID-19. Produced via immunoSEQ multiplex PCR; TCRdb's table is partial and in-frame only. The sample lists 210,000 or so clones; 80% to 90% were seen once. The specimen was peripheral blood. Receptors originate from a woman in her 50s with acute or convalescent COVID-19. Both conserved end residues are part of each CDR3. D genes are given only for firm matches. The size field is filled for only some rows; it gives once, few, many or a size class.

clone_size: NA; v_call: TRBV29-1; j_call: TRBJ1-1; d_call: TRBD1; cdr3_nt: TGCAGCGTCGTAAGGGACAGCACTGAAGCTTTCTTT; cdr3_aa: CSVVRDSTEAFF
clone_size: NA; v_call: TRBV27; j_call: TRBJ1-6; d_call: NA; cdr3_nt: TGTGCCAGCAGCAAAACAGGTTCTTTCTCCTATAATTCACCCCTCCACTTT; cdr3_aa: CASSKTGSFSYNSPLHF
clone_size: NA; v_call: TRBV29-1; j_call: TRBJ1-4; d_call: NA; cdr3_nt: TGCAGCGTCTGTACAGGGTTTGGGGAAAAACTGTTTTTT; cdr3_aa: CSVCTGFGEKLFF
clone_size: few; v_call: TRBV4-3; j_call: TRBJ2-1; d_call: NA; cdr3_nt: TGCGCCAGCAGCCAAGGGGGGGGGCATTACAATGAGCAGTTCTTC; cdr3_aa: CASSQGGGHYNEQFF
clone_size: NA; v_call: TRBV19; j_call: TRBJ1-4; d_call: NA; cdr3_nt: TGTGCCAGTAGTAATGGAGCCCCGGCAAAACTGTTTTTT; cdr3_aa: CASSNGAPAKLFF
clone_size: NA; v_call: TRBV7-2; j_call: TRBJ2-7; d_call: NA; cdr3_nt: TGTGCCAGCAGCATCTGGGCAGGGCTCTCCTACGAGCAGTACTTC; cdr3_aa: CASSIWAGLSYEQYF
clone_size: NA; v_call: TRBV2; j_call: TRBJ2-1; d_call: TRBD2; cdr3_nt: TGTGCCAGCACCCTGAATAGCGGGAGCCCGGAGCAGTTCTTC; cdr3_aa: CASTLNSGSPEQFF
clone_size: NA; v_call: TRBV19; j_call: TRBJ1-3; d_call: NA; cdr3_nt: TGTGCCAGTAGTATTAACTCCTTCTCTGGAAACACCATATATTTT; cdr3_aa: CASSINSFSGNTIYF
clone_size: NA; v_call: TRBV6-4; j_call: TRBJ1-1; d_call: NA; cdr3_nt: TGTGCCAGCAGGCCTTCTGGGTCCTCAGGGGACCGCAACACTGAAGCTTTCTTT; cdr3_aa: CASRPSGSSGDRNTEAFF
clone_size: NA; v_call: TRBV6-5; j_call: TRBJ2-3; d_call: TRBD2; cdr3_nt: TGTGCCAGCACACTAGCGGGCACAGATACGCAGTATTTT; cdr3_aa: CASTLAGTDTQYF
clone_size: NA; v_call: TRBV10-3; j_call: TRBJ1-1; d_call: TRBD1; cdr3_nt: TGTGCCATCAGTGGGGACAGGACTGAAGCTTTCTTT; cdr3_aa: CAISGDRTEAFF
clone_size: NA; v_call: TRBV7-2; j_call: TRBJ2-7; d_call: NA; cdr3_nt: TGTGCCAGCAGCTTCTTCAGTACCTACGAGCAGTACTTC; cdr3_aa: CASSFFSTYEQYF
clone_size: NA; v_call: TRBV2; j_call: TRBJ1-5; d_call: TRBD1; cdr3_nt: TGTGCCAGCAGTCCAGGACAGGGCAATCAGCCCCAGCATTTT; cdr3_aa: CASSPGQGNQPQHF
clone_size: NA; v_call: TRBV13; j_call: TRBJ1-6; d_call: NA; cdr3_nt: TGTGCCAGCAGCTGGGGGGGGAATTCACCCCTCCACTTT; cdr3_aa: CASSWGGNSPLHF
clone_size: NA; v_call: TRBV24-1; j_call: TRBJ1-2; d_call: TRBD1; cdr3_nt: TGTGCCACCAGTGACCCCGGGACAGGGGTCGGCTACACCTTC; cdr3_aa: CATSDPGTGVGYTF
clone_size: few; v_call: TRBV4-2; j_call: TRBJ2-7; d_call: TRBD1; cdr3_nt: TGTGCCAGCAGCCAATCGGGACAGTACATGTACGAGCAGTACTTC; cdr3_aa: CASSQSGQYMYEQYF
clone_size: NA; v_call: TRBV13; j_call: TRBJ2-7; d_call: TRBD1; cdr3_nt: TGTGCCAGCAACCTAGGACAGGGTGGGTACGAGCAGTACTTC; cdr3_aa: CASNLGQGGYEQYF
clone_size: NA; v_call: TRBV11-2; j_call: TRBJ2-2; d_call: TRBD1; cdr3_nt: TGTGCCAGCAGCCGCTGGACAGGGGGCGACACCGGGGAGCTGTTTTTT; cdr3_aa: CASSRWTGGDTGELFF
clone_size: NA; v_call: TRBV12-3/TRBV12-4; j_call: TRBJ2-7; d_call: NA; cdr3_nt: TGTGCCAGCAGCGCTACAGGGAACGAGCAGTACTTC; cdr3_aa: CASSATGNEQYF
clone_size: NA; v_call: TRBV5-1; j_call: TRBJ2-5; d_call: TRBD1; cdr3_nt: TGCGCCAGCAGCGGGACAGGAGCCCGGTACTTC; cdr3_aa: CASSGTGARYF
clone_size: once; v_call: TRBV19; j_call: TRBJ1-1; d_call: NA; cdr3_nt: TGTGCCAGTACCTCAGGGACTGAAGCTTTCTTT; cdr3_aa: CASTSGTEAFF
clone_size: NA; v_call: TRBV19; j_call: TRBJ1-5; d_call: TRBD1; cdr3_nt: TGTGCCGGTGGGCGGACAGGGGTCCAGCCCCAGCATTTT; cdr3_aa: CAGGRTGVQPQHF
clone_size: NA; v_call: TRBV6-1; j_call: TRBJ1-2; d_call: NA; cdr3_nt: TGTGCCAGCAGTGAACAACTTAGTTATGGCTACACCTTC; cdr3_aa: CASSEQLSYGYTF
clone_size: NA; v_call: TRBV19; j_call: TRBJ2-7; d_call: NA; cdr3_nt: TGTGCCAGTAGTATAGGGACAAAAAAATCCTACGAGCAGTACTTC; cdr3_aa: CASSIGTKKSYEQYF
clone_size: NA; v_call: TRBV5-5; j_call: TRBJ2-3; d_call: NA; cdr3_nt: TGTGCCAGCATTTTAGAAGTCGATACGCAGTATTTT; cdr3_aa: CASILEVDTQYF
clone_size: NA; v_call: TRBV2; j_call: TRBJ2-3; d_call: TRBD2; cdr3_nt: TGTGCCAGCAGGGGACTAGCGGGAGTCACAGATACGCAGTATTTT; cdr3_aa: CASRGLAGVTDTQYF
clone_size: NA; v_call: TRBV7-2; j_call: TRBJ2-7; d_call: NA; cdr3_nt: TGTGCCAGCAGCTTATACGGGTATGGGCAGTACTTC; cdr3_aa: CASSLYGYGQYF
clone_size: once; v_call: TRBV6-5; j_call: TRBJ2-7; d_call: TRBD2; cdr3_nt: TGTGCCAGCAGCTCCCTTGTGGCGGGAGCCTACGAGCAGTACTTC; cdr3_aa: CASSSLVAGAYEQYF
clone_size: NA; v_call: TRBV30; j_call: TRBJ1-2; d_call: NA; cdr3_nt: TGTGCCGAAAGTGGGGGGGGCGAGAAGGCCTATGGCTACACCTTC; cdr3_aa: CAESGGGEKAYGYTF
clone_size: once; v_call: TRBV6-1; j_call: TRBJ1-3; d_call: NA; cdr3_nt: TGTGCCAGCAGTGAACTGGGACTATTCTCTGGAAACACCATATATTTT; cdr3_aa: CASSELGLFSGNTIYF
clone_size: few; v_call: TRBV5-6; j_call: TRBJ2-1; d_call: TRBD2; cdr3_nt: TGTGCCAGCAGCTTTGGACTAGCATACAATGAGCAGTTCTTC; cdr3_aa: CASSFGLAYNEQFF
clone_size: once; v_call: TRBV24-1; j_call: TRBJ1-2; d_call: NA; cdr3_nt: TGTGCCACCAGTGCCCAGGGGCGCGATGGCTACACCTTC; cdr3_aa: CATSAQGRDGYTF
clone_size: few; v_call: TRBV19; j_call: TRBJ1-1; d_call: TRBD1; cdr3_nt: TGTGCCAGTAGAAGGCTCTCCGGGACAGGGACCGAAGCTTTCTTT; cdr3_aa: CASRRLSGTGTEAFF
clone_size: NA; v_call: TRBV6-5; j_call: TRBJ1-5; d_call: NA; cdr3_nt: TGTGCCAGCGGACGTACAGGGTTACAGCCCCAGCATTTT; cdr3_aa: CASGRTGLQPQHF
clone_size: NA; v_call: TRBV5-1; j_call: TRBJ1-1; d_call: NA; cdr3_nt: TGCGCCAGCAGCTCGCCGGTTTTGAACACTGAAGCTTTCTTT; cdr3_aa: CASSSPVLNTEAFF